This T cell receptor beta chain was retrieved from a study of identical twins. A universal primer site arose from template switching, and cDNA bore unique molecular identifiers. TCRdb used MiXCR to reprocess the 5' RACE reads, holding one entry per CDR3 protein. The sample contains roughly 750,000 distinct CDR3 sequences, around 21% of which appear only once. This CDR3 is built from 13 residues. The ends were cut back, 5 bases at V and 0 bases at J, with 4 bases in the middle. These sequences were also reported in another study, on T cells expressing NK-cell markers.

Sample: PBMCs. This chain uses TRBV12-3 or TRBV12-4 with TRBJ1-4; D is uncertain. This sequence was found in a young woman in good health. Here the CDR3 DNA reads TGTGCCAGCAGTCCCTCAACTAATGAAAAACTGTTTTTT. Its protein is CASSPSTNEKLFF.